These T cell receptor beta chains were read from a single sample in a study of blood T cells in healthy people across ages. TCRdb fed the 5' RACE reads into MiXCR, producing one record per CDR3 protein. The sample shows around 1,000,000 distinct CDR3 sequences, about 25% of them seen only once. The same sample was also studied in work on T cells of mothers and their children.

Sequenced sample: blood. Receptor source: a girl aged 2-10 years in good health. Both conserved end residues are part of each CDR3. A D gene is named only where the DNA matches it firmly. Some rows have no size entry. The others give once, few or many, or a class for an expanded clone.

d_gene	v_gene	j_gene	abundance	CDR3nt	CDR3aa
TRBD1	TRBV11-1	TRBJ1-5	-	TGTGCCAGCAGCCTGACAGGGGGGGCCGGTCAGCCCCAGCATTTT	CASSLTGGAGQPQHF
-	TRBV29-1	TRBJ2-3	few	TGCAGCGTTGGGGGGGGCCAACTCACAGATACGCAGTATTTT	CSVGGGQLTDTQYF
-	TRBV20-1	TRBJ2-7	-	TGCAGTGCTAGTTGGGGAGCCTACGAGCAGTACTTC	CSASWGAYEQYF
-	TRBV5-1	TRBJ2-1	once	TGCGCCAGCAGATCTTTGACCTACAATGTGCAGTTCTTC	CASRSLTYNVQFF
TRBD1	TRBV7-2	TRBJ1-2	few	TGTGCCAGCAGCTTCTGGACAGGAGGGAACTATGGCTACACCTTC	CASSFWTGGNYGYTF
TRBD1	TRBV20-1	TRBJ1-1	-	TGCAGTGCTAGAGTCGGTTTGACAGGGGGCGCCCTGAACACTGAAGCTTTCTTT	CSARVGLTGGALNTEAFF
TRBD1	TRBV11-2	TRBJ1-2	-	TGTGCCAGCAGTATCAAGGGGGCCAGGAACTATGGCTACACCTTC	CASSIKGARNYGYTF
-	TRBV3-1	TRBJ2-6	-	TGTGCCAGCAGCTGGGGAACTGGGGCCAACGTCCTGACTTTC	CASSWGTGANVLTF
-	TRBV20-1	TRBJ1-4	-	TGCAGTGCGCGGAGAGGTTTTGCAACTAATGAAAAACTGTTTTTT	CSARRGFATNEKLFF
-	TRBV7-3	TRBJ1-1	-	TGTGCCAGCAGCTCCGGACAGCCGAACACTGAAGCTTTCTTT	CASSSGQPNTEAFF
-	TRBV9	TRBJ2-2	few	TGTGCCAGCAGCGACCGAACCGGGGAGCTGTTTTTT	CASSDRTGELFF
-	TRBV3-1	TRBJ2-1	-	TGTGCCAGCAGCCTTAGGGCCCTCAATGAGCAGTTCTTC	CASSLRALNEQFF
-	TRBV6-5	TRBJ2-7	few	TGTGCCAGCAGTTACAATATTATCGGGGGCCGACTATCCTACGAGCAGTACTTC	CASSYNIIGGRLSYEQYF
TRBD1	TRBV25-1	TRBJ2-1	-	TGTGCCAGCAGTGAATATTTTAGTCTCCGCGGGACAGGCAACTACAATGAGCAGTTCTTC	CASSEYFSLRGTGNYNEQFF
-	TRBV12-3/TRBV12-4	TRBJ1-5	-	TGTGCCAGCAGTTTATATAGCGATTCGAATCAGCCCCAGCATTTT	CASSLYSDSNQPQHF
TRBD2	TRBV7-2	TRBJ2-3	-	TGTGCCAGCAGCACCGTTGAGGATAGCGGGCGTGTAGATACGCAGTATTTT	CASSTVEDSGRVDTQYF
-	TRBV24-1	TRBJ2-1	few	TGTGCCGCCAGTCCGGGGGCGAATGAGCAGTTCTTC	CAASPGANEQFF
TRBD1	TRBV29-1	TRBJ1-1	few	TGCAGCGTGCAGGGGGCCTTGAACACTGAAGCTTTCTTT	CSVQGALNTEAFF
-	TRBV12-3/TRBV12-4	TRBJ1-2	-	TGTGCCAGCAGTTTGGCGGGACGGGTAGATCCTGGCTACACCTTC	CASSLAGRVDPGYTF
-	TRBV7-8	TRBJ1-5	few	TGTGCCAGCAGCTTAGGCCGACAGATCAATCAGCCCCAGCATTTT	CASSLGRQINQPQHF
-	TRBV16	TRBJ1-2	few	TGTGCCAGCAGCCACTTCAAGAACTATGGCTACACCTTC	CASSHFKNYGYTF
-	TRBV27	TRBJ2-4	-	TGTGCCAGCAGTTTAAGCCGGGACCTAAACATTCAGTACTTC	CASSLSRDLNIQYF
-	TRBV4-1	TRBJ2-1	-	TGCGCCAGCAGCCAGTATGCAGGGGCCCACAATGAGCAGTTCTTC	CASSQYAGAHNEQFF
TRBD2	TRBV20-1	TRBJ2-7	many	TGCAGTGCTAGAGATTTGGCGGGGGGGAGGTTTGACGAGCAGTACTTC	CSARDLAGGRFDEQYF
TRBD1	TRBV28	TRBJ2-3	few	TGTGCCAACGGACAGGGGAGCACAGATACGCAGTATTTT	CANGQGSTDTQYF
-	TRBV27	TRBJ2-1	once	TGTGCCAGCAGTTTCCTACCGGGTCGGGTGGACGATGAGCAGTTCTTC	CASSFLPGRVDDEQFF
-	TRBV29-1	TRBJ2-5	few	TGCAGCGTTCAGCGGTCGAGGGGGGAGACCCAGTACTTC	CSVQRSRGETQYF
-	TRBV6-2/TRBV6-3	TRBJ2-7	few	TGTGCCAGCAGCGAAGGGTCAGATTTTCTCGGCGAGCAGTACTTC	CASSEGSDFLGEQYF
-	TRBV7-2	TRBJ2-1	few	TGTGCCAGCAGCTTAGCGGGCCGGGGTGAGCAGTTCTTC	CASSLAGRGEQFF
-	TRBV4-1	TRBJ2-3	few	TGCGCCAGCAGCTTCTCAGAGGGAACAGATACGCAGTATTTT	CASSFSEGTDTQYF
TRBD2	TRBV10-3	TRBJ2-1	-	TGTGCCATCAGTGAGTCCGGGACTAGCGGATCCAATGAGCAGTTCTTC	CAISESGTSGSNEQFF
TRBD2	TRBV28	TRBJ2-3	-	TGTGCCAGCAGTTCCGGGACTAGCGGGGGGGCCGCAGATACGCAGTATTTT	CASSSGTSGGAADTQYF